This is a list of T cell receptor beta chains from one sample in a study of cytomegalovirus exposure and HLA in healthy donors. Assay used: immunoSEQ multiplex PCR; TCRdb lists only in-frame clones, some missing. There are about 92,000 clones in the sample; almost 85% occur only once, and 5.5% to 6.5% lies in the top ten. Sequenced input: PBMCs. The receptors were sampled from a woman aged 18 to 35 in good health and CMV-seropositive. Both conserved end residues are part of each CDR3. D genes are given only for firm matches. Where a row states a size, it is once, few, many or the class of an expanded clone; other rows omit it.

D	J	V	size	CDR3	DNA
TRBD1	TRBJ1-2	TRBV2	-	CASTGTGMDGYTF	TGTGCCAGCACTGGGACAGGGATGGATGGCTACACCTTC
TRBD1	TRBJ2-7	TRBV19	-	CASARDRESFYEQYF	TGTGCCAGTGCTCGTGACAGGGAGAGTTTCTACGAGCAGTACTTC
-	TRBJ2-7	TRBV7-9	few	CASSPLVYEQYF	TGTGCCAGCAGCCCACTCGTCTACGAGCAGTACTTC
-	TRBJ2-5	TRBV9	-	CASSVEGGGLGETQYF	TGTGCCAGCAGCGTAGAAGGGGGGGGCCTTGGGGAGACCCAGTACTTC
TRBD1	TRBJ2-1	TRBV13	-	CASSPPRDRVTYNEQFF	TGTGCCAGCAGCCCCCCCAGGGACAGAGTAACCTACAATGAGCAGTTCTTC
-	TRBJ1-2	TRBV6-5	-	CASSYSLSPGSYGYTF	TGTGCCAGCAGTTACTCGTTATCCCCGGGATCCTATGGCTACACCTTC
-	TRBJ2-3	TRBV5-1	-	CASSTGTYGHTDTQYF	TGCGCCAGCAGCACCGGGACTTACGGGCACACAGATACGCAGTATTTT
-	TRBJ2-1	TRBV30	-	CAWSVIRKRPRNEQFF	TGTGCCTGGAGTGTAATCCGTAAGCGCCCCCGCAATGAGCAGTTCTTC
-	TRBJ1-1	TRBV18	-	CASSPMRTGSTEAFF	TGTGCCAGCTCACCAATGAGAACAGGGAGTACTGAAGCTTTCTTT
TRBD1	TRBJ1-2	TRBV4-2	few	CASSPGRTGADYGYTF	TGTGCCAGCAGCCCCGGGAGGACAGGGGCCGACTATGGCTACACCTTC